This T cell receptor (beta chain) was sequenced during a study of CD8 T cells in ankylosing spondylitis. A remark on this clonotype: Antigen specificity is unknown.

Quantitative barcoded 5'-RACE was used to prepare TCR beta libraries. In TCRdb, the 5' RACE reads were re-called with MiXCR into one record per CDR3 protein. This table has under 150,000 distinct CDR3 sequences, roughly an eighth appearing once. Whole-study findings and limits: For ankylosing spondylitis blood, a TCR beta motif of under 10 highly homologous variants appeared characteristic. Some motif variants were previously reported in reactive arthritis synovial fluid and blood.

Sequenced material: blood, either unsorted or a sorted T cell fraction (not recorded which). The receptor's source is a female donor with ankylosing spondylitis or in good health (not recorded which).

This CDR3 is CASSLRLAGASGANVLTF. CDR3 DNA sequence: TGTGCCAGCAGCCTACGGCTAGCGGGAGCTAGTGGGGCCAACGTCCTGACTTTC. The chain is built from TRBV7-2 and TRBJ2-6; 10 nucleotides align to TRBD2. After removal of 5 bases from V and 3 bases from J, the junction contained 10 bases not matched to a gene. The CDR3 runs to 18 residues. Germline V lookup: CDR1 SGHTA, CDR2 FQGNSA.